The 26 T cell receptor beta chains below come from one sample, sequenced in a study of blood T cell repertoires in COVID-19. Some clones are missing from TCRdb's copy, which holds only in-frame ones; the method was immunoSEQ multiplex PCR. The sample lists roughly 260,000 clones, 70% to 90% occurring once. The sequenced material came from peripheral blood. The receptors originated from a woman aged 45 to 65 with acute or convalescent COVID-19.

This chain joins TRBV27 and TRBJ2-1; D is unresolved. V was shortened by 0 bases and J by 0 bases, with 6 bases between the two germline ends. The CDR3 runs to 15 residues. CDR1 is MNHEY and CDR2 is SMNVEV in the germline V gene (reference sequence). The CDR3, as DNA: TGTGCCAGCAGTTTATCGAGTACCTCCTACAATGAGCAGTTCTTC. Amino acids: CASSLSSTSYNEQFF.

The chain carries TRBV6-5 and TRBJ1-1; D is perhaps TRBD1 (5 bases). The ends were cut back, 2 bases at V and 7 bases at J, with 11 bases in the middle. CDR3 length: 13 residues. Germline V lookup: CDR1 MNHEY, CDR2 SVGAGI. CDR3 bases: TGTGCCAGCAGTTACGGGGCAGTGGGTGAAGCTTTCTTT. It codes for CASSYGAVGEAFF.

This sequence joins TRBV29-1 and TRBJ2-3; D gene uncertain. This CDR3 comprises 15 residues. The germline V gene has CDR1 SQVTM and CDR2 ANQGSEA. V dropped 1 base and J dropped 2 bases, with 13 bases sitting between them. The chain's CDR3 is CSVEGPGKFTDTQYF. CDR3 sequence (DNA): TGCAGCGTTGAAGGACCAGGCAAGTTCACAGATACGCAGTATTTT.

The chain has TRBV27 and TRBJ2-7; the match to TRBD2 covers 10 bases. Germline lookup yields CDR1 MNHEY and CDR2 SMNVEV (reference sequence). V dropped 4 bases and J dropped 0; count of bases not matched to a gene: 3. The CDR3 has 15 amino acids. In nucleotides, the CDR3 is TGTGCCAGCAGTTCACGGACTAGCGGCTCCTACGAGCAGTACTTC. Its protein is CASSSRTSGSYEQYF.

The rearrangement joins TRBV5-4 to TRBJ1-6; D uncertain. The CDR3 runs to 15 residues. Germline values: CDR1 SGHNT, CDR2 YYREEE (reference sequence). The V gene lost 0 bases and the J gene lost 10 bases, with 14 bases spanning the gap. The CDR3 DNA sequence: TGTGCCAGCAGCTTGGGGCCCGGGAAAAGATCACCCCTCCACTTT. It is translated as CASSLGPGKRSPLHF.

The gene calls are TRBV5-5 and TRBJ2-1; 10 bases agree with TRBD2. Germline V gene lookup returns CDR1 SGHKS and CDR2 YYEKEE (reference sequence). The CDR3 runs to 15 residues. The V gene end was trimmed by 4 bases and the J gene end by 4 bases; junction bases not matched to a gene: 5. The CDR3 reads CASSHGTSAYNEQFF. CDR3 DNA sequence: TGTGCCAGCAGCCACGGGACTAGCGCGTACAATGAGCAGTTCTTC.

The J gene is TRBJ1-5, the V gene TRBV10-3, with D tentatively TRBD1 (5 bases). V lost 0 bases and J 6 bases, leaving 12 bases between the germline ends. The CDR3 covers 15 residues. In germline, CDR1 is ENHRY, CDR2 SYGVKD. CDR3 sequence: CAISESGGRFQPQHF. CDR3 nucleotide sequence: TGTGCCATCAGTGAGTCGGGGGGGAGGTTTCAGCCCCAGCATTTT.

CDR3 in amino acids: CASTDSQYSNQPQHF. As DNA, the CDR3 is TGTGCCAGCACCGACAGCCAATATAGCAATCAGCCCCAGCATTTT. This chain uses TRBV6-5 with TRBJ1-5; TRBD1 is a possible D gene (5 bases). Trimming pared 7 bases from V and 0 bases from J, leaving 13 bases between. The CDR3 runs to 15 residues. Germline V gives CDR1 MNHEY, CDR2 SVGAGI.

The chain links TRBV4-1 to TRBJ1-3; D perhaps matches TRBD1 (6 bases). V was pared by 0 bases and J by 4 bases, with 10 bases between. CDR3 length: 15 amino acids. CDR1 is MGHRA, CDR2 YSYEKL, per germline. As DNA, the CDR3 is TGCGCCAGCAGCCAAGATAGACAGGTCGGAAACACCATATATTTT. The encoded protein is CASSQDRQVGNTIYF.

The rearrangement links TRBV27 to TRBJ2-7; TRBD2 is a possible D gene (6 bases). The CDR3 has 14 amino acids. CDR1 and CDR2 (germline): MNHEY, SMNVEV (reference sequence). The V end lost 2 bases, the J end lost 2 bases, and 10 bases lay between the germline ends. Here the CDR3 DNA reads TGTGCCAGCAGTTTAGGCGGGATCCCCTACGAGCAGTACTTC. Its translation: CASSLGGIPYEQYF.

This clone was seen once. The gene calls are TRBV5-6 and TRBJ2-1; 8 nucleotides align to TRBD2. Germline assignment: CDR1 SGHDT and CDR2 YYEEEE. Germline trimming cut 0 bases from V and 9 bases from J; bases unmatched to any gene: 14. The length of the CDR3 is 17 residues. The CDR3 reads CASSLAVGRGLGGEQFF. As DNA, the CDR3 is TGTGCCAGCAGCTTGGCTGTCGGGAGGGGACTGGGCGGTGAGCAGTTCTTC.

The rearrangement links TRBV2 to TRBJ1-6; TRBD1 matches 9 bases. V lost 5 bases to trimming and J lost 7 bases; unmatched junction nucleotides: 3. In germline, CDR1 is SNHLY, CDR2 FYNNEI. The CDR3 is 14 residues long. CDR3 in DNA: TGTGCCAGCAGTCGGGACAGGGTAAATTCACCCCTCCACTTT. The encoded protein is CASSRDRVNSPLHF.

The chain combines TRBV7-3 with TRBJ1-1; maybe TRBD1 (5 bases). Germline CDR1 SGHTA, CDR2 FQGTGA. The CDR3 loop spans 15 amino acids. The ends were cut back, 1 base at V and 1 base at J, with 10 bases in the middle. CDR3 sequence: CASSLMARANTEAFF. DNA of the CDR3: TGTGCCAGCAGCTTAATGGCCAGGGCGAACACTGAAGCTTTCTTT.

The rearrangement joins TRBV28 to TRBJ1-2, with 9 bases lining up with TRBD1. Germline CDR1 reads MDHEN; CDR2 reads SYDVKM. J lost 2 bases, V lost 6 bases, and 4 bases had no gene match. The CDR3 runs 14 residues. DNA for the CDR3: TGTGCCAGCAGCACCGGGACAGGGAACTATGGCTACACCTTC. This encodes CASSTGTGNYGYTF.

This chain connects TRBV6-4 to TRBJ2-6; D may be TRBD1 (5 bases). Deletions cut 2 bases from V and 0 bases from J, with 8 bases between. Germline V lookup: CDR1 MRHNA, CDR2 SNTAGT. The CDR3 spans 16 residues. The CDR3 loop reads CASSDPRGSGANVLTF. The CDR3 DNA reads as TGTGCCAGCAGTGACCCTAGGGGCTCTGGGGCCAACGTCCTGACTTTC.

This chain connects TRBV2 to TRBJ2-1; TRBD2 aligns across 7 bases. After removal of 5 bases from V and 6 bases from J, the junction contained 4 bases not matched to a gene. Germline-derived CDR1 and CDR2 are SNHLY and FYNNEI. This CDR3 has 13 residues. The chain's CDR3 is CASSNGGGNEQFF. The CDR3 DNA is TGTGCCAGCAGTAATGGCGGGGGCAATGAGCAGTTCTTC. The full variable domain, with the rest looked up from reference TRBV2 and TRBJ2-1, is EPEVTQTPSHQVTQMGQEVILRCVPISNHLYFYWYRQILGQKVEFLVSFYNNEISEKSEIFDDQFSVERPDGSNFTLKIRSTKLEDSAMYFCASSNGGGNEQFFGPGTRLTVL.

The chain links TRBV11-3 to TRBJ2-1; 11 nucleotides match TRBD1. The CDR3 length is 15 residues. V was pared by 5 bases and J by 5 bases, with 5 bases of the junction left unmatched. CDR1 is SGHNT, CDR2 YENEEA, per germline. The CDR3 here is CASSQGQGEDNEQFF. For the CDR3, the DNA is TGTGCCAGCAGCCAGGGACAGGGGGAGGACAATGAGCAGTTCTTC.

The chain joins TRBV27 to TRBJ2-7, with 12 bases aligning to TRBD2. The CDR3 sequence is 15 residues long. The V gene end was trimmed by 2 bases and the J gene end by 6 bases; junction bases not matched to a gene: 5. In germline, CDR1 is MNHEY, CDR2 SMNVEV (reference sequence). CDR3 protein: CASSLGTSGPFEQYF. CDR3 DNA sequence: TGTGCCAGCAGTTTAGGGACTAGCGGGCCATTCGAGCAGTACTTC.

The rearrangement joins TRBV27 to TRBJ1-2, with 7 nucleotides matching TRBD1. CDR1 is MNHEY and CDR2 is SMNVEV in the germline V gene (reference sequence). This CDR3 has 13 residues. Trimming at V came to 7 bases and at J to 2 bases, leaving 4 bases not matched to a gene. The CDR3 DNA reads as TGTGCCAGCACCTCGACAGGGAACTATGGCTACACCTTC. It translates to CASTSTGNYGYTF.

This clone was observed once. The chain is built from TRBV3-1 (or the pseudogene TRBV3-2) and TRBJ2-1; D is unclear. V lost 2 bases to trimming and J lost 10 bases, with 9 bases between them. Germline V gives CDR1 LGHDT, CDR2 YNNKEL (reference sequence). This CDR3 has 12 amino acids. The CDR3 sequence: CASSQTRLEQFF. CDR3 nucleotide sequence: TGTGCCAGCAGCCAAACTCGGTTGGAGCAGTTCTTC.

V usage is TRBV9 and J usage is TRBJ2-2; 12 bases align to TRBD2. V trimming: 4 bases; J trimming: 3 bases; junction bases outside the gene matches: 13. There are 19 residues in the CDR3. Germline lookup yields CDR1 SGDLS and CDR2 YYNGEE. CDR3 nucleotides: TGTGCCAGCAGCCTGCTGACTAGCGGGAGCCCTTCTGACACCGGGGAGCTGTTTTTT. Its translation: CASSLLTSGSPSDTGELFF.

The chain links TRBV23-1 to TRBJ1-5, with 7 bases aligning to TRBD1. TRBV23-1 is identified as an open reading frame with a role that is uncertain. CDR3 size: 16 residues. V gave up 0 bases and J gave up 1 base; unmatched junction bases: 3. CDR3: CASSQSLQGSNQPQHF. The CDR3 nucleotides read TGCGCCAGCAGTCAATCGCTACAGGGGAGCAATCAGCCCCAGCATTTT.

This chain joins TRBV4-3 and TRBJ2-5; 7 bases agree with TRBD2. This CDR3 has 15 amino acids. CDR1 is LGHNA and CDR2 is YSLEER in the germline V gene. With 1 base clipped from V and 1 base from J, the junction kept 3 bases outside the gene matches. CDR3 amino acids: CASSQGTSSQETQYF. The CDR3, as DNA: TGCGCCAGCAGCCAAGGGACTAGTTCCCAAGAGACCCAGTACTTC.

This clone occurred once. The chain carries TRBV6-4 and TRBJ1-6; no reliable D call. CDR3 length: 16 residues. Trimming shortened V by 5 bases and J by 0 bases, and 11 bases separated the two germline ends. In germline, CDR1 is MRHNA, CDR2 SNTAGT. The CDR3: CASSPTHSSYNSPLHF. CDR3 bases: TGTGCCAGCAGTCCTACGCACAGCTCCTATAATTCACCCCTCCACTTT.

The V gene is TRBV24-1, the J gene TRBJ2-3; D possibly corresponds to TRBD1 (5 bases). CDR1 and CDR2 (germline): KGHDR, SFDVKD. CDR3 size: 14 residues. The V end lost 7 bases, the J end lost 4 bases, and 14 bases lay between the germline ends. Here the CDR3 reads CATSPRGASDTQYF. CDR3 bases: TGTGCCACCAGCCCTCGTGGGGCGTCAGATACGCAGTATTTT.

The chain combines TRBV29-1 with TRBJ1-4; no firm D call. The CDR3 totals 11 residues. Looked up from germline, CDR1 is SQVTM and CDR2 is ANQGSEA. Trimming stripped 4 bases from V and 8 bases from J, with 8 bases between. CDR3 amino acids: CSVAREEKLFF. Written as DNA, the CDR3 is TGCAGCGTTGCCCGGGAAGAAAAACTGTTTTTT. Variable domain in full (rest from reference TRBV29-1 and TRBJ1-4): SAVISQKPSRDICQRGTSLTIQCQVDSQVTMMFWYRQQPGQSLTLIATANQGSEATYESGFVIDKFPISRPNLTFSTLTVSNMSPEDSSIYLCSVAREEKLFFGSGTQLSVL.